A selection of T cell receptor beta chains follows, all from one sample in a study of cytomegalovirus exposure and HLA in healthy donors. Some clones are missing from TCRdb's copy, which holds only in-frame ones; the method was immunoSEQ multiplex PCR. The table includes some 81,000 clones, around 70% detected once. Material for sequencing was PBMCs. These receptors were collected from a woman aged 40 to 50 in good health and CMV-seropositive. The CDR3 runs from the conserved cysteine through the conserved F or W.

TRBV11-2	TRBJ2-2	CASSFPGTGELFF
TRBV21-1	TRBJ2-7	CASSKTGGSSGRVPYEQYF
TRBV7-2	TRBJ1-2	CASSLASTGIANYGYTF
TRBV14	TRBJ2-7	CASSLLAGVSHEQYF
TRBV30	TRBJ1-5	CAWTGGSNQPQHF
TRBV4-1	TRBJ1-2	CASSQYPGVNYGYTF
TRBV19	TRBJ1-2	CASSIVLRTGNSTF
TRBV29-1	TRBJ2-7	CSVVGLAELFSYEQYF
TRBV6-5	TRBJ2-3	CASGGGAENTDTQYF
TRBV5-5	TRBJ1-6	CASSWGPPGSYNSPLHF
TRBV5-8	TRBJ2-2	CASSLRASGELFF
TRBV5-1	TRBJ2-3	CASSPTPGTQYF
TRBV18	TRBJ2-7	CASSPQRQGLASEQYF
TRBV9	TRBJ1-5	CASSFTGGNQPQHF
TRBV7-8	-	CASSLALGRTTYEQYF
TRBV5-1	TRBJ1-1	CASSLGHGNTEAFF
TRBV27	TRBJ1-1	CASSSQGRVNTEAFF
TRBV5-1	TRBJ2-7	CASSWTSGGDYEQYF
TRBV7-2	TRBJ2-7	CASSAYQEQYF
TRBV13	TRBJ1-2	CASSLAGQGSYGYTF